The clone carrying this T cell receptor (beta chain) was seen many times. Its antigen is unidentified. This CDR3 is built from 15 residues. J gave up 7 bases and V 8 bases, and 15 bases lay outside the gene matches. The germline V gene encodes CDR1 LNHNV and CDR2 YYDKDF (reference sequence). The cDNA was synthesized by 5'RACE incorporating 10-nucleotide random UMIs. Each sequencing run yielded over 200 million TCR-beta sequences from 15-18 subjects. Using its own MiXCR run on the 5' RACE reads, TCRdb lists one record per CDR3 protein. The sample includes 27,000 or so distinct CDR3 sequences, around a fifth of them seen just once. The group of healthy controls was made up of people who were blood bank volunteers in Maryland, USA. The entry originates in a study of neurological immune-mediated disorders. Study-level findings and limits: Multiple sclerosis, the disease with the least TCR clonal expansion, fell below healthy controls, whereas HTLV-1-associated myelopathy showed the most.

The clonotype comes from an older woman in good health. Sequenced input: PBMCs. The chain has TRBV15 and TRBJ1-2, with 8 bases lining up with TRBD1. In nucleotides, the CDR3 is TGTGCCACCGCGGACAGGGTAGTAGGTTCGGTTGGCTACACCTTC. Translated: CATADRVVGSVGYTF. The complete variable domain, with remaining parts taken from reference TRBV15 and TRBJ1-2, reads DAMVIQNPRYQVTQFGKPVTLSCSQTLNHNVMYWYQQKSSQAPKLLFHYYDKDFNNEADTPDNFQSRRPNTSFCFLDIRSPGLGDTAMYLCATADRVVGSVGYTFGSGTRLTVV.